This T cell receptor beta chain was documented in a study of technical replicates of blood from several donors. Germline CDR1 is SGHVS and CDR2 is FNYEAQ. Deletions cut 2 bases from V and 4 bases from J, with 12 bases between. The CDR3 spans 14 residues. Sequencing used immunoSEQ multiplex PCR; TCRdb keeps in-frame clones, though not all of them. The table includes tens of thousands of clones, about 93% detected once. The sequencing input was T cells isolated from PBMCs. This chain connects TRBV7-6 to TRBJ2-7; weak D call: TRBD1 (5 bases). The sequence came from a human donor in good health. The CDR3 spells CASSLLGQAYEQYF. CDR3 nucleotides: TGTGCCAGCAGCTTATTAGGACAAGCATACGAGCAGTACTTC.